These 27 T cell receptor beta chains share one sample of origin, sequenced in a study of shared clonotypes between healthy human individuals. CD45RO-negative cells were positively selected for CCR7, leaving out terminally differentiated effector memory CD45RA+ cells. TCRdb's copy holds only in-frame clones and misses some; the assay was immunoSEQ multiplex PCR. This sample has approximately 2,000,000 clones, with about 94% found just once. The sample taken for sequencing was naive CD8+ T cells from PBMCs. All receptors come from a man aged 18 to 30 in good health. Some clones in this sample may be carry-over from other donors' samples.

The chain uses TRBV28 and TRBJ1-5; D remains unclear. This CDR3 spans 16 amino acids. Per germline, CDR1 MDHEN and CDR2 SYDVKM. With 2 bases removed from V and 1 base from J, the gap between germline ends came to 12 bases. The CDR3 DNA reads as TGTGCCAGCAGTTTAGGGCTGGCGCCCAGCAATCAGCCCCAGCATTTT. Its protein product is CASSLGLAPSNQPQHF.

About this clone itself: Other nucleotide sequences in the sample specify the same CDR3. V and J are TRBV15 and TRBJ1-5; D remains ambiguous. Germline assignment: CDR1 LNHNV and CDR2 YYDKDF (reference sequence). The V end lost 0 bases, the J end lost 4 bases, and 10 bases lay between the germline ends. This CDR3 has 15 residues. In nucleotides, the CDR3 is TGTGCCACCAGCAGAGATCGAGGGATAAATCAGCCCCAGCATTTT. Its translation: CATSRDRGINQPQHF.

V and J are TRBV4-2 and TRBJ1-2, with unresolved D. Germline V gene lookup returns CDR1 LGHNA and CDR2 YNFKEQ. V dropped 4 bases and J dropped 10 bases, with 10 bases sitting between them. This CDR3 contains 11 residues. The CDR3 sequence: CASSRSGNYTF. The CDR3 bases are TGTGCCAGCAGCCGTAGCGGCAACTACACCTTC.

V gene TRBV6-1 combines with J gene TRBJ2-7; no reliable D call. This CDR3 has 14 residues. The V end lost 3 bases, the J end lost 3 bases, and 12 bases lay between the germline ends. The germline V gene encodes CDR1 MNHNS and CDR2 SASEGT. The CDR3 reads CASSDLQTHYEQYF. The CDR3 DNA reads as TGTGCCAGCAGTGATTTACAGACTCACTACGAGCAGTACTTC.

This chain links TRBV7-9 with TRBJ2-3; 9 bases align to TRBD2. In germline, CDR1 is SEHNR, CDR2 FQNEAQ (reference sequence). With 1 base clipped from V and 2 bases from J, the junction kept 13 bases outside the gene matches. The CDR3 is 19 residues long. The CDR3 loop reads CASSLGGRVASGDTDTQYF. The CDR3 bases are TGTGCCAGCAGCTTAGGTGGTCGAGTGGCTAGCGGGGACACAGATACGCAGTATTTT.

The genes are TRBV7-3 and TRBJ2-5; 7 bases map to TRBD1. The CDR3 runs 15 residues. Germline V CDR1 and CDR2: SGHTA, FQGTGA. J was trimmed by 5 bases and V by 5 bases; bases with no gene match: 11. CDR3 sequence: CASSLGDRLWETQYF. CDR3 bases: TGTGCCAGCAGCCTAGGGGACAGACTATGGGAGACCCAGTACTTC.

This chain links TRBV4-1 with TRBJ2-7; D not certain. This CDR3 has 13 amino acids. V was cut by 10 bases and J by 6 bases, with 19 bases left in between. Germline V CDR1 and CDR2: MGHRA, YSYEKL. CDR3 coding DNA: TGCGCCACCCCCGAATCGCTCTGGGGCGAGCAGTACTTC. This encodes CATPESLWGEQYF.

This clone was seen only a few times. The chain has TRBV6-5 and TRBJ1-2; TRBD1 is a possible D gene (6 bases). Per the germline V gene, CDR1 is MNHEY and CDR2 is SVGAGI. V dropped 5 bases and J dropped 0 bases, with 13 bases sitting between them. CDR3 length: 15 residues. CDR3 residues: CASSTTGPSNYGYTF. CDR3 coding DNA: TGTGCCAGCAGTACCACAGGGCCATCTAACTATGGCTACACCTTC.

The chain is built from TRBV19 and TRBJ2-7; 7 nucleotides agree with TRBD1. The V gene's germline CDR1 is LNHDA and CDR2 SQIVND (reference sequence). Trimming cost V 4 bases and J 4 bases; bases outside gene matches: 4. The CDR3 is 13 residues long. This chain's CDR3 is CASSTMTGYEQYF. Written as DNA, the CDR3 is TGTGCCAGTAGTACCATGACAGGGTACGAGCAGTACTTC.

The V and J genes are TRBV19 and TRBJ2-7; TRBD2 matches 12 bases. The germline CDR1 and CDR2 sequences are LNHDA and SQIVND (reference sequence). Trimming removed 10 bases from V and 7 bases from J; junction bases left unmatched: 20. This CDR3 comprises 17 residues. As DNA, the CDR3 is TGTGCCACCCGAGGGGGACTAGCGGGCCCAATGTGGCGGGAGCAGTACTTC. Amino acids: CATRGGLAGPMWREQYF.

CDR3 DNA: TGTGCCAGCAGCTTAGTTCGAGCGTCTGGAAACACCATATATTTT. This codes for CASSLVRASGNTIYF. This chain links TRBV11-2 with TRBJ1-3; D not certain. Trimming pared 1 base from V and 1 base from J, leaving 8 bases between. Germline V gene lookup returns CDR1 SGHAT and CDR2 FQNNGV. CDR3 length equals 15 residues. Based on the CDR3 plus reference TRBV11-2 and TRBJ1-3, the full variable domain is EAGVAQSPRYKIIEKRQSVAFWCNPISGHATLYWYQQILGQGPKLLIQFQNNGVVDDSQLPKDRFSAERLKGVDSTLKIQPAKLEDSAVYLCASSLVRASGNTIYFGEGSWLTVV.

The V call is TRBV7-3, the J call TRBJ2-1, with 8 nucleotides matching TRBD1. The CDR3 is 16 amino acids. The germline V gene has CDR1 SGHTA and CDR2 FQGTGA. Trimming removed 5 bases from V and 4 bases from J; junction bases left unmatched: 10. The CDR3 reads CASSPAGQGLYNEQFF. CDR3 nucleotide sequence: TGTGCCAGCAGCCCCGCTGGACAGGGTCTATACAATGAGCAGTTCTTC.

The gene calls are TRBV6-5 and TRBJ2-7; 8 bases match TRBD1. V was clipped by 6 bases and J by 6 bases; unmatched bases: 13. Germline loops: CDR1 MNHEY, CDR2 SVGAGI. The CDR3 sequence is 15 residues long. The CDR3 nucleotides read TGTGCCAGCAGCCCGGGACAGGCGCTAAGGGCCGAGCAGTACTTC. The encoded protein is CASSPGQALRAEQYF.

This sequence joins TRBV13 and TRBJ2-5; 7 bases map to TRBD2. The CDR3 spans 13 residues. The V gene end was trimmed by 3 bases and the J gene end by 5 bases; junction bases not matched to a gene: 3. Per germline, CDR1 PRHDT and CDR2 FYEKMQ (reference sequence). CDR3 sequence reads: CASSFPGGETQYF. The DNA of the CDR3 is TGTGCCAGCAGCTTCCCCGGGGGGGAGACCCAGTACTTC.

The chain combines TRBV19 with TRBJ2-2; D call uncertain. The CDR3 runs 14 residues. Germline CDR1 and CDR2: LNHDA and SQIVND (reference sequence). V gave up 2 bases and J gave up 4 bases, with 8 bases separating them. The CDR3 DNA reads TGTGCCAGTAGTATACTGGGGTCCACCGGGGAGCTGTTTTTT. Translating it yields CASSILGSTGELFF.

This chain joins TRBV19 and TRBJ2-6; no definite D call. In germline, CDR1 is LNHDA, CDR2 SQIVND (reference sequence). This CDR3 has 16 residues. Trimming took 8 bases from V and 0 from J, leaving 14 bases between them. The CDR3 coding sequence is TGTGCCAGTGTAAAACGACATTCCTCTGGGGCCAACGTCCTGACTTTC. It encodes CASVKRHSSGANVLTF.

V usage is TRBV7-9 and J usage is TRBJ1-4; D may be TRBD1 (5 bases). Per germline, CDR1 SEHNR and CDR2 FQNEAQ (reference sequence). Deletions cut 2 bases from V and 7 bases from J, with 14 bases between. This CDR3 is built from 15 residues. CDR3 DNA: TGTGCCAGCAGCTTAACTTCAGGGTCTAGTGAAAAACTGTTTTTT. As protein: CASSLTSGSSEKLFF.

The gene calls are TRBV4-2 and TRBJ2-1, with 12 bases that match TRBD2. Germline V gene data show CDR1 as LGHNA and CDR2 as YNFKEQ. Unmatched junction bases numbered 7, after V lost 5 bases and J lost 2 bases. There are 17 residues in the CDR3. The CDR3 region is CASSEGLAGTAYNEQFF. The DNA of the CDR3 is TGTGCCAGCAGCGAAGGACTAGCGGGAACCGCCTACAATGAGCAGTTCTTC.

A few counts support this clone. Other DNA sequences within the sample encode an identical CDR3. The chain carries TRBV19 and TRBJ1-1; D is unresolved. V was cut by 1 base and J by 5 bases, with 5 bases left in between. The CDR3 consists of 12 residues. Germline CDR1 and CDR2: LNHDA and SQIVND (reference sequence). The CDR3 sequence is CASSIGRTEAFF. CDR3 DNA sequence: TGTGCCAGTAGTATAGGACGAACTGAAGCTTTCTTT.

The chain recombines TRBV10-3 with TRBJ1-1, with unresolved D. V dropped 3 bases and J dropped 1 base, with 6 bases sitting between them. This CDR3 is 13 amino acids long. CDR1 ENHRY and CDR2 SYGVKD come from the germline V gene. CDR3 residues: CAISEGENTEAFF. In DNA, the CDR3 is TGTGCCATCAGTGAAGGCGAGAACACTGAAGCTTTCTTT.

The chain has TRBV4-2 and TRBJ2-7; 8 bases are a match to TRBD1. Trimming cost V 5 bases and J 2 bases; bases outside gene matches: 5. Germline CDR1 reads LGHNA; CDR2 reads YNFKEQ. CDR3 length equals 14 residues. CDR3 in DNA: TGTGCCAGCAGCTTCGGACAGGGAACCTACGAGCAGTACTTC. It is translated as CASSFGQGTYEQYF.

The CDR3 DNA follows: TGCAGCGTTGGGTCAGGGGGCAGGAATGGCTACACCTTC. This codes for CSVGSGGRNGYTF. The J gene is TRBJ1-2, the V gene TRBV29-1, with 8 bases identical to TRBD1. CDR1 is SQVTM and CDR2 is ANQGSEA in the germline V gene. The CDR3 spans 13 residues. The ends lost 4 bases at V and 6 bases at J; junction bases unmatched: 7.

This chain joins TRBV5-6 and TRBJ2-2; 10 positions agree with TRBD2. The V and J ends lost 4 bases and 4 bases, in that order; junction bases with no gene match: 7. Germline assignment: CDR1 SGHDT and CDR2 YYEEEE. CDR3 length: 16 residues. This CDR3 is CASSPGTSAGTGELFF. The CDR3, as DNA: TGTGCCAGCAGCCCCGGGACTAGCGCTGGCACCGGGGAGCTGTTTTTT. The full variable domain, completed using reference TRBV5-6 and TRBJ2-2, is DAGVTQSPTHLIKTRGQQVTLRCSPKSGHDTVSWYQQALGQGPQFIFQYYEEEERQRGNFPDRFSGHQFPNYSSELNVNALLLGDSALYLCASSPGTSAGTGELFFGEGSRLTVL.

The chain has TRBV7-9 and TRBJ2-7, with a weak D call TRBD1 (6 bases). V shed 5 bases and J shed 1 base, with 12 bases lying between them. CDR1 is SEHNR, CDR2 FQNEAQ, per germline (reference sequence). This CDR3 is 14 amino acids long. This CDR3 reads CASSHRDKSYEQYF. DNA of the CDR3: TGTGCCAGCAGCCACCGGGACAAATCCTACGAGCAGTACTTC. The complete variable domain, with remaining parts taken from reference TRBV7-9 and TRBJ2-7, reads DTGVSQNPRHKITKRGQNVTFRCDPISEHNRLYWYRQTLGQGPEFLTYFQNEAQLEKSRLLSDRFSAERPKGSFSTLEIQRTEQGDSAMYLCASSHRDKSYEQYFGPGTRLTVT.

The chain joins TRBV7-9 to TRBJ2-7; weak D call: TRBD2 (6 bases). The CDR3 loop spans 16 amino acids. Trimming left V 7 bases short and J 0 bases short, with 19 bases between. Germline CDR1 and CDR2: SEHNR and FQNEAQ (reference sequence). CDR3 nucleotide sequence: TGTGCCAGCATAGGGTTGTTGGGGGGAAGCTCCTACGAGCAGTACTTC. This sequence encodes CASIGLLGGSSYEQYF.

This chain joins TRBV7-2 and TRBJ2-1; D perhaps matches TRBD2 (5 bases). CDR3 length: 16 amino acids. The V gene lost 3 bases and the J gene lost 0 bases, with 12 bases spanning the gap. Germline CDR1 is SGHTA and CDR2 is FQGNSA. CDR3 in DNA: TGTGCCAGCAGCTTTTCCCCCCGGGACTCCTACAATGAGCAGTTCTTC. Amino acid sequence: CASSFSPRDSYNEQFF. The variable domain in full, with the rest retrieved from reference TRBV7-2 and TRBJ2-1, is GAGVSQSPSNKVTEKGKDVELRCDPISGHTALYWYRQSLGQGLEFLIYFQGNSAPDKSGLPSDRFSAERTGGSVSTLTIQRTQQEDSAVYLCASSFSPRDSYNEQFFGPGTRLTVL.

The J gene is TRBJ2-6, the V gene TRBV28; D is perhaps TRBD1 (6 bases). In germline, CDR1 is MDHEN, CDR2 SYDVKM. This CDR3 is 16 amino acids long. Trimming took 4 bases from V and 2 from J, leaving 12 bases between them. This CDR3 reads CASSSYPGAGANVLTF. The CDR3 nucleotides are TGTGCCAGCAGTTCGTATCCAGGGGCTGGGGCCAACGTCCTGACTTTC.